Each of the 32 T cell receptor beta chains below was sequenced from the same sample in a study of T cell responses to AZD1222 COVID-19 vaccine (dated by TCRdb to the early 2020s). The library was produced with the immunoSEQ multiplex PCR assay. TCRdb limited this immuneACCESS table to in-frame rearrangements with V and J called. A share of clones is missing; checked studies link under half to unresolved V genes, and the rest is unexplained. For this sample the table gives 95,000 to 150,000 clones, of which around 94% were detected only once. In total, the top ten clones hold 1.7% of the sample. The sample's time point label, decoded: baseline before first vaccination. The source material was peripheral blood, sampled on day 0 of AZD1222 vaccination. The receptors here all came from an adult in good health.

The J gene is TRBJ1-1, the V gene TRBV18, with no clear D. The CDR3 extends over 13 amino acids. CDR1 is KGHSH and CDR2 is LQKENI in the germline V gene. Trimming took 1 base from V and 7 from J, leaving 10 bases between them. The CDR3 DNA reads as TGTGCCAGCTCACCACTTTCCCAGGATGAAGCTTTCTTT. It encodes CASSPLSQDEAFF.

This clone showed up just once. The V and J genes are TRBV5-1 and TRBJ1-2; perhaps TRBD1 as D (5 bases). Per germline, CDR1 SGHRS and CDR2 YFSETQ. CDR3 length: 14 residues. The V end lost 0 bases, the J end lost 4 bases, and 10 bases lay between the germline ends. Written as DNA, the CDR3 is TGCGCCAGCAGCTTGGATGACAGTACCTATGGCTACACCTTC. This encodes CASSLDDSTYGYTF. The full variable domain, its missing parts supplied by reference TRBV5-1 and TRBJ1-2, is KAGVTQTPRYLIKTRGQQVTLSCSPISGHRSVSWYQQTPGQGLQFLFEYFSETQRNKGNFPGRFSGRQFSNSRSEMNVSTLELGDSALYLCASSLDDSTYGYTFGSGTRLTVV.

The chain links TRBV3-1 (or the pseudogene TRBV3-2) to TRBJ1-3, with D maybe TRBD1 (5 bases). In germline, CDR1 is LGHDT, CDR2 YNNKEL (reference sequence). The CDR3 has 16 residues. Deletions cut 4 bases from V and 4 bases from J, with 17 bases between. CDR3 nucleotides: TGTGCCAGCAGCCCTATTAGGACCGGGGGAGGAAACACCATATATTTT. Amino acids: CASSPIRTGGGNTIYF.

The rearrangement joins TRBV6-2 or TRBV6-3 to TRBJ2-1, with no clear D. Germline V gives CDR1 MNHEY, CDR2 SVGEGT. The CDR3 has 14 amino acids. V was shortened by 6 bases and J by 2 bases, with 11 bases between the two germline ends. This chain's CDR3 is CASSFPPAYNEQFF. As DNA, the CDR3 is TGTGCCAGCAGCTTCCCACCCGCCTACAATGAGCAGTTCTTC.

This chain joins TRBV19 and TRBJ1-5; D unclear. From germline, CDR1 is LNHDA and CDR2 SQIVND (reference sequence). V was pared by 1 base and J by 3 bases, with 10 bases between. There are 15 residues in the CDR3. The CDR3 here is CASSIVRTFNQPQHF. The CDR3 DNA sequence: TGTGCCAGTAGTATAGTGCGGACTTTCAATCAGCCCCAGCATTTT.

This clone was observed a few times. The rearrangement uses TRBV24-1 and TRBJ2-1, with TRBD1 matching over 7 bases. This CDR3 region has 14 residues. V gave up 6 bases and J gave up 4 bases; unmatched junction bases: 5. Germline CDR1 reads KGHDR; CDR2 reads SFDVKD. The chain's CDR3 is CATSQGGRYNEQFF. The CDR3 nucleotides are TGTGCCACCAGTCAAGGGGGCCGATACAATGAGCAGTTCTTC.

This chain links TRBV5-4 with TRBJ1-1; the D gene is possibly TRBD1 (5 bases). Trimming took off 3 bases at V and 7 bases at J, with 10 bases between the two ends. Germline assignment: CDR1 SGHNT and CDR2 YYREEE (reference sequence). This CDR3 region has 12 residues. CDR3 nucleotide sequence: TGTGCCAGCAGCTGGAGGGGCGGTGAAGCTTTCTTT. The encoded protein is CASSWRGGEAFF.

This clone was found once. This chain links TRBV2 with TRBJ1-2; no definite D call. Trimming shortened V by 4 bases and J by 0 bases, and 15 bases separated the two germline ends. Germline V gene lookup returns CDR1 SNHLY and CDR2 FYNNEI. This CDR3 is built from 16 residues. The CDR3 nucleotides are TGTGCCAGCAGTGGAAACTCCCCAAAGACTAACTATGGCTACACCTTC. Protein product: CASSGNSPKTNYGYTF.

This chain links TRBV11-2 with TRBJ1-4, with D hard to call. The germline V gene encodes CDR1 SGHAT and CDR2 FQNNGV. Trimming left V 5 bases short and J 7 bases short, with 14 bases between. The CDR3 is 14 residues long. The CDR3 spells CASSLGQYSEKLFF. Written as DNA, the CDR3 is TGTGCCAGCAGCCTAGGGCAGTACAGTGAAAAACTGTTTTTT.

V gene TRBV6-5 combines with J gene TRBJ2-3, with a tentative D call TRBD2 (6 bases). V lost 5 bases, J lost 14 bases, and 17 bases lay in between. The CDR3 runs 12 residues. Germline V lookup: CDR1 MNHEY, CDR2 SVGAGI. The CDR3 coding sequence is TGTGCCAGCAGTAGTTACTTAGGACTATGGTATTTT. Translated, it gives CASSSYLGLWYF.

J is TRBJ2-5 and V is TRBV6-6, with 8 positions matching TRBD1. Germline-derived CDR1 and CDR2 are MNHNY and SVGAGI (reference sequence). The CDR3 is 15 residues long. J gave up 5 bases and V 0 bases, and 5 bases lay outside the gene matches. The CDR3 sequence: CASSYSTGGRETQYF. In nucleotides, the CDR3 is TGTGCCAGCAGTTACTCAACAGGGGGTAGGGAGACCCAGTACTTC.

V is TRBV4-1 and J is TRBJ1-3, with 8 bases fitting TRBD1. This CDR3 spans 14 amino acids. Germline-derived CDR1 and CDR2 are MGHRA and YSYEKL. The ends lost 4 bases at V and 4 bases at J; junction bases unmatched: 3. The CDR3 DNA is TGCGCCAGCAGCCGGCGGACAGGGGGAAACACCATATATTTT. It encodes CASSRRTGGNTIYF.

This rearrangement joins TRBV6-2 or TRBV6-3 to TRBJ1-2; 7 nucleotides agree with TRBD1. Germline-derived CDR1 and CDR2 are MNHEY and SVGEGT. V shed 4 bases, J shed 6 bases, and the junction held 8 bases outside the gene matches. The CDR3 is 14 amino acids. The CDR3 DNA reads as TGTGCCAGCAGTTCTTTGACAGGGAGAAATGGCTACACCTTC. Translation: CASSSLTGRNGYTF.

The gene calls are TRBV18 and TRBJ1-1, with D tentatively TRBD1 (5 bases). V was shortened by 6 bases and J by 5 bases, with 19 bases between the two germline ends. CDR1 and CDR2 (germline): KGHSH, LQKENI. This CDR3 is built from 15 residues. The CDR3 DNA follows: TGTGCCAGCTCCTTCCTCCAGGGTGATAGGACTGAAGCTTTCTTT. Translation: CASSFLQGDRTEAFF.

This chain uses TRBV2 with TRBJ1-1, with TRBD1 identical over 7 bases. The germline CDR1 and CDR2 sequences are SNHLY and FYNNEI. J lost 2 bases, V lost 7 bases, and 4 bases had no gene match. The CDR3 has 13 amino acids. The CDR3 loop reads CASNRDRNTEAFF. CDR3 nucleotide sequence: TGTGCCAGCAATCGGGACAGAAACACTGAAGCTTTCTTT.

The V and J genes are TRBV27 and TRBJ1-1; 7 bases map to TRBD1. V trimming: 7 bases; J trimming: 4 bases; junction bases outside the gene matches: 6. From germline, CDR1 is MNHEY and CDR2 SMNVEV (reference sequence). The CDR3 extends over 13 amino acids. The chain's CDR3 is CASTRQGSTEAFF. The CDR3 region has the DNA TGTGCCAGCACCAGACAGGGAAGCACTGAAGCTTTCTTT.

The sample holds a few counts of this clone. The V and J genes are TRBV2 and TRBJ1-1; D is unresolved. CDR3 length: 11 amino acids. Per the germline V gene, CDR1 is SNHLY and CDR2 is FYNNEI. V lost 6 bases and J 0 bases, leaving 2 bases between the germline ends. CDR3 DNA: TGTGCCAGCAGGTTGAACACTGAAGCTTTCTTT. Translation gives CASRLNTEAFF.

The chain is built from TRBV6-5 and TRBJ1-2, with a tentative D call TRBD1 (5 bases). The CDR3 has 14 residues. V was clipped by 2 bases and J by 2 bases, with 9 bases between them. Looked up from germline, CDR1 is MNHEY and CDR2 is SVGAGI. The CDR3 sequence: CASSYLAGNYGYTF. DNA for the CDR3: TGTGCCAGCAGTTACCTGGCAGGGAACTATGGCTACACCTTC.

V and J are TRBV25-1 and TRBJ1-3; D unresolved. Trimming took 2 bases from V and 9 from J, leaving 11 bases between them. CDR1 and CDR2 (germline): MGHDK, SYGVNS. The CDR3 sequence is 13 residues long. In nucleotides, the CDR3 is TGTGCCAGCAGTGAAATTGGGCCGAGCACCATATATTTT. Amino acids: CASSEIGPSTIYF. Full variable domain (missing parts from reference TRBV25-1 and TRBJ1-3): EADIYQTPRYLVIGTGKKITLECSQTMGHDKMYWYQQDPGMELHLIHYSYGVNSTEKGDLSSESTVSRIRTEHFPLTLESARPSHTSQYLCASSEIGPSTIYFGEGSWLTVV.

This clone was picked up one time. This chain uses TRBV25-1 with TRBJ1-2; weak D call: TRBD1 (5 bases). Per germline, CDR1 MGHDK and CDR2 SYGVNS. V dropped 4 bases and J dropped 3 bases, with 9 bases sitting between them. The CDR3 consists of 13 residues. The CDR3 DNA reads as TGTGCCAGCAGTGGTTTCAGGGACTATGGCTACACCTTC. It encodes CASSGFRDYGYTF.

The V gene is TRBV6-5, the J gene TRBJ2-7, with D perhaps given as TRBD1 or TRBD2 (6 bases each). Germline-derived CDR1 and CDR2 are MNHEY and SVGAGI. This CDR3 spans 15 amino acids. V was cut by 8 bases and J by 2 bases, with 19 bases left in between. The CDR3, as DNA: TGTGCCAGCGTCGAACCTGGGGGGCGCACCTACGAGCAGTACTTC. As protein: CASVEPGGRTYEQYF.

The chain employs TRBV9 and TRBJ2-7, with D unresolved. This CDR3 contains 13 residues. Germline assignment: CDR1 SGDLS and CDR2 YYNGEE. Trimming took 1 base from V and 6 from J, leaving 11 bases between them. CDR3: CASSVSLSREQYF. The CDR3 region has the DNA TGTGCCAGCAGCGTATCCCTATCCCGCGAGCAGTACTTC. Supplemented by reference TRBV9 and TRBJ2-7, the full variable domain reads DSGVTQTPKHLITATGQRVTLRCSPRSGDLSVYWYQQSLDQGLQFLIQYYNGEERAKGNILERFSAQQFPDLHSELNLSSLELGDSALYFCASSVSLSREQYFGPGTRLTVT.

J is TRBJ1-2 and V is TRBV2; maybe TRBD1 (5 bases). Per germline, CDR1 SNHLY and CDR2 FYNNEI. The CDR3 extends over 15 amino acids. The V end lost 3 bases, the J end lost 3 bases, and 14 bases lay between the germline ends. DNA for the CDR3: TGTGCCAGCAGTGACCTGACGGGGGACGACTATGGCTACACCTTC. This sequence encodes CASSDLTGDDYGYTF.

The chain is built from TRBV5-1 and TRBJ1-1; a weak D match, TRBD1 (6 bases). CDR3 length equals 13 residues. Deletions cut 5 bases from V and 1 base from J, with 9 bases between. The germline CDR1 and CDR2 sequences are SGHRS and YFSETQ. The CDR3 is CASRTQGNTEAFF. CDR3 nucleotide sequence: TGCGCCAGCAGGACACAGGGGAACACTGAAGCTTTCTTT.

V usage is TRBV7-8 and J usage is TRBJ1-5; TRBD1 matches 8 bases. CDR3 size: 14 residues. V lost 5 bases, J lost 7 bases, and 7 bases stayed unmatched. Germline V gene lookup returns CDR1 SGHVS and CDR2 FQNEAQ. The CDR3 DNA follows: TGTGCCAGCAGCCTGGACAGGGTCGGACAGCCCCAGCATTTT. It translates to CASSLDRVGQPQHF. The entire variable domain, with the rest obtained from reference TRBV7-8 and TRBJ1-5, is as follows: GAGVSQSPRYKVAKRGQDVALRCDPISGHVSLFWYQQALGQGPEFLTYFQNEAQLDKSGLPSDRFFAERPEGSVSTLKIQRTQQEDSAVYLCASSLDRVGQPQHFGDGTRLSIL.

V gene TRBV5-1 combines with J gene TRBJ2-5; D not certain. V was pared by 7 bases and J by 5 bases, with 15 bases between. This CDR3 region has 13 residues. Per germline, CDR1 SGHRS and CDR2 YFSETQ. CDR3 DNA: TGCGCCAGCTCACAACGGTCGTGGGAGACCCAGTACTTC. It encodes CASSQRSWETQYF.

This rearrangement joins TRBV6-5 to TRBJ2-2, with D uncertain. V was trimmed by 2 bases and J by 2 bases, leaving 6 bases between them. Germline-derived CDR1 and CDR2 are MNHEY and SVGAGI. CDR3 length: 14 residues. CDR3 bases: TGTGCCAGCAGTTACCGGACCAACACCGGGGAGCTGTTTTTT. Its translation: CASSYRTNTGELFF.

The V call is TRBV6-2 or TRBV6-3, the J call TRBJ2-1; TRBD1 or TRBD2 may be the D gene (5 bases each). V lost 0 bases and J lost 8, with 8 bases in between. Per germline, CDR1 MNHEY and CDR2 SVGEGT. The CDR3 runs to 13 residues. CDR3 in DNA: TGTGCCAGCAGTTACTCGGGGGTAGATGAGCAGTTCTTC. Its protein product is CASSYSGVDEQFF.

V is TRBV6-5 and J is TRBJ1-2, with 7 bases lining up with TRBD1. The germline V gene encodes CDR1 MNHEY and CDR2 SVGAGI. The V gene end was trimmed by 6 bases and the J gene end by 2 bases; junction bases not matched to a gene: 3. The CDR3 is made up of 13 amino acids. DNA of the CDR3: TGTGCCAGCAGCCTGGGACAGAACTATGGCTACACCTTC. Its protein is CASSLGQNYGYTF.

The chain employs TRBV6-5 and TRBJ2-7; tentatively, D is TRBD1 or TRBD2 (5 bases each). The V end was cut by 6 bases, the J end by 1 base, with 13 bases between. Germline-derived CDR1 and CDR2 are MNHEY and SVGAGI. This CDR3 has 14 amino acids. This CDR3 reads CASSIRDVSYEQYF. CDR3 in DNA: TGTGCCAGCAGCATCCGGGACGTTTCCTACGAGCAGTACTTC.

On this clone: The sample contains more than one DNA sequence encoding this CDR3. Here the CDR3 reads CASSGTGGNQPQHF. The CDR3 DNA follows: TGTGCCAGTAGCGGGACAGGGGGCAATCAGCCCCAGCATTTT. This rearrangement joins TRBV19 to TRBJ1-5; TRBD1 agrees at 10 bases. The V and J ends lost 6 bases and 2 bases, in that order; junction bases with no gene match: 1. This CDR3 has 14 residues. Germline CDR1 LNHDA, CDR2 SQIVND (reference sequence).

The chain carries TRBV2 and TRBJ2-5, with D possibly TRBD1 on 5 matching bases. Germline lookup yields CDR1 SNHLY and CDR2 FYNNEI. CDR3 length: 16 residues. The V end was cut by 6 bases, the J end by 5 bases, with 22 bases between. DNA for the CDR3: TGTGCCAGCAGCCCTCATGGCATAGGGGTTGAGGAGACCCAGTACTTC. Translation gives CASSPHGIGVEETQYF.